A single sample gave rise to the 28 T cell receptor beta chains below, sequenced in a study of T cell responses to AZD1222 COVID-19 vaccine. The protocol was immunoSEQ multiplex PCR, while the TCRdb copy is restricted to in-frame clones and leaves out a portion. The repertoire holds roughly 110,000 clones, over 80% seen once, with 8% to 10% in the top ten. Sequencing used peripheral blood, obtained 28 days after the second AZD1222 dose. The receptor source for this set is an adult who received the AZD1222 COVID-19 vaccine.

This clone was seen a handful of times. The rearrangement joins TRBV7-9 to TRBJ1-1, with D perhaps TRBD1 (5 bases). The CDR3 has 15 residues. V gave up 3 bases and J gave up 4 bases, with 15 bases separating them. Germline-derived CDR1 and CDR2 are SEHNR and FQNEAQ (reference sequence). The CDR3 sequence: CASSFRGAGPTEAFF. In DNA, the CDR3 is TGTGCCAGCAGCTTCCGAGGGGCAGGGCCCACTGAAGCTTTCTTT.

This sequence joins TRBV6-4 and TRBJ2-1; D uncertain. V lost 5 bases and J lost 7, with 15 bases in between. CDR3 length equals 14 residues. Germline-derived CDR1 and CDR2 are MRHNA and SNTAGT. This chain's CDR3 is CASSKDAPGNEQFF. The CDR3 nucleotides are TGTGCCAGCAGTAAGGACGCTCCCGGGAATGAGCAGTTCTTC.

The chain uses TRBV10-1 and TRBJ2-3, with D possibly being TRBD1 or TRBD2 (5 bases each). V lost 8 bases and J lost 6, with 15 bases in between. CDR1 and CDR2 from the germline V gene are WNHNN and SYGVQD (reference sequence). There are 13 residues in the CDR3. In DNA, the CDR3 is TGCGCCAGCGCAGAGGGGCTGTTGGATACGCAGTATTTT. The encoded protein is CASAEGLLDTQYF.

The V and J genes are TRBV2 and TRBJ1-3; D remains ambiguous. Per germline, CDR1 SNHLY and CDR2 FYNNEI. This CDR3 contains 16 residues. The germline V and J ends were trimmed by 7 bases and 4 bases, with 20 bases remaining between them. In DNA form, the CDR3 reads TGTGCCAGCAACCGACGTGATAGGGCCGCAGGAAACACCATATATTTT. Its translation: CASNRRDRAAGNTIYF. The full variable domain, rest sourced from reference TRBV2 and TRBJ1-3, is EPEVTQTPSHQVTQMGQEVILRCVPISNHLYFYWYRQILGQKVEFLVSFYNNEISEKSEIFDDQFSVERPDGSNFTLKIRSTKLEDSAMYFCASNRRDRAAGNTIYFGEGSWLTVV.

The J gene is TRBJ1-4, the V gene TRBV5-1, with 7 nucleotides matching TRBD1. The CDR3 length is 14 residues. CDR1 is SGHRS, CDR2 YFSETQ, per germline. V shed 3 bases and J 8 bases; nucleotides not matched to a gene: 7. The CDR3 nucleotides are TGCGCCAGCAGCTCGGGACAGTTTGAGGAAAAACTGTTTTTT. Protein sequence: CASSSGQFEEKLFF.

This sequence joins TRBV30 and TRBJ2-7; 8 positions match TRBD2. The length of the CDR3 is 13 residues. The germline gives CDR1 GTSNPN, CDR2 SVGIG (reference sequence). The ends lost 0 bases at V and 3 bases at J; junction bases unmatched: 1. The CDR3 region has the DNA TGTGCCTGGAGTGTGGGACTAGACTACGAGCAGTACTTC. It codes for CAWSVGLDYEQYF.

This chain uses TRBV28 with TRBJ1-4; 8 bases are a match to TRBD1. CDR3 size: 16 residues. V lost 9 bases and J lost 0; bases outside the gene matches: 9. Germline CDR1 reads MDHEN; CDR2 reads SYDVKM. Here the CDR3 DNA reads TGTGCCAGTGCAGGGGGCGCGGGTTCAACTAATGAAAAACTGTTTTTT. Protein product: CASAGGAGSTNEKLFF. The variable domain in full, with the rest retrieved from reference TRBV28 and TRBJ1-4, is DVKVTQSSRYLVKRTGEKVFLECVQDMDHENMFWYRQDPGLGLRLIYFSYDVKMKEKGDIPEGYSVSREKKERFSLILESASTNQTSMYLCASAGGAGSTNEKLFFGSGTQLSVL.

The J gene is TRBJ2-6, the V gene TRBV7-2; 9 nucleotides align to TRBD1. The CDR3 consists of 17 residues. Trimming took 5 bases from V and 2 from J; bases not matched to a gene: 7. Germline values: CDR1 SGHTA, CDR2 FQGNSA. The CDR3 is CASSRLTGGPGANVLTF. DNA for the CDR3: TGTGCCAGCAGCAGACTGACAGGGGGTCCTGGGGCCAACGTCCTGACTTTC.

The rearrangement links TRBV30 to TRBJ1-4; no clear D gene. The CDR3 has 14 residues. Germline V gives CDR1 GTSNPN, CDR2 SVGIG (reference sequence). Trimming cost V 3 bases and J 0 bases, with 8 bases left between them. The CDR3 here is CAWRYGATNEKLFF. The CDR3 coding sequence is TGTGCCTGGAGGTATGGAGCAACTAATGAAAAACTGTTTTTT. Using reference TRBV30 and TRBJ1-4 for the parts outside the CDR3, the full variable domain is SQTIHQWPATLVQPVGSPLSLECTVEGTSNPNLYWYRQAAGRGLQLLFYSVGIGQISSEVPQNLSASRPQDRQFILSSKKLLLSDSGFYLCAWRYGATNEKLFFGSGTQLSVL.

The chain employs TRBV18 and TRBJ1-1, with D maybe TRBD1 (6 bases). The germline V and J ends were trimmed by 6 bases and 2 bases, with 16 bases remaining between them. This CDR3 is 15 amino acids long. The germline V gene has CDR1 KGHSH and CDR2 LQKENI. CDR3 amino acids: CASSGAMGANTEAFF. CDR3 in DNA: TGTGCCAGCTCGGGGGCGATGGGGGCTAACACTGAAGCTTTCTTT.

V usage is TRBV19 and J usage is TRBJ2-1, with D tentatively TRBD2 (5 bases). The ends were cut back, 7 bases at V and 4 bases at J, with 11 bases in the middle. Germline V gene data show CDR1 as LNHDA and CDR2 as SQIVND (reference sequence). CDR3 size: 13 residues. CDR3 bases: TGTGCCAGTAAGGGAGCCATATACAATGAGCAGTTCTTC. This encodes CASKGAIYNEQFF.

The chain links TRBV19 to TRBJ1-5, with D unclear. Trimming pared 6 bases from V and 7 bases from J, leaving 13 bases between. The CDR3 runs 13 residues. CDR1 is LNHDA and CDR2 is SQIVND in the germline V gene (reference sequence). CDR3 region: CASREEWRQPQHF. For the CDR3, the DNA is TGTGCCAGTAGGGAGGAGTGGCGACAGCCCCAGCATTTT.

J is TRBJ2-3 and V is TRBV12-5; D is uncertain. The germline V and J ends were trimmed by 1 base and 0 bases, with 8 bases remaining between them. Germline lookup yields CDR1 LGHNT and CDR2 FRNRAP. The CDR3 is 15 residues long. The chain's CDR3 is CASGLGGRSTDTQYF. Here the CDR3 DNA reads TGTGCTAGTGGTTTGGGCGGCAGAAGCACAGATACGCAGTATTTT.

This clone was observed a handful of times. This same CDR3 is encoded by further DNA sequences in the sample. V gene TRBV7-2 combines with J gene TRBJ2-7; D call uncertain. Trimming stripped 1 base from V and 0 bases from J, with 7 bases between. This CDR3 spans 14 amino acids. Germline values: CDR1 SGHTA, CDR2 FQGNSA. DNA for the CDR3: TGTGCCAGCAGCTTAGGCGGTATCTCCTACGAGCAGTACTTC. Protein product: CASSLGGISYEQYF.

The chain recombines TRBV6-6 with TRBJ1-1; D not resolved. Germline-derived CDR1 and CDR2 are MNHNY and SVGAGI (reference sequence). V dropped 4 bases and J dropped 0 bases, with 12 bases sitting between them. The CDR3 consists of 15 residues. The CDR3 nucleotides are TGTGCCAGCAGTTTCGTCGTTATCATGAACACTGAAGCTTTCTTT. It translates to CASSFVVIMNTEAFF.

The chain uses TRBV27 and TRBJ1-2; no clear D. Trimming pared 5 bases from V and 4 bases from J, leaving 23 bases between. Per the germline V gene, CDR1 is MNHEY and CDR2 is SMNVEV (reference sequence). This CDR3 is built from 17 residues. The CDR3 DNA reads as TGTGCCAGCAGTCCCGATCGTTCCCCGTATACCGCCTATGGCTACACCTTC. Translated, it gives CASSPDRSPYTAYGYTF.

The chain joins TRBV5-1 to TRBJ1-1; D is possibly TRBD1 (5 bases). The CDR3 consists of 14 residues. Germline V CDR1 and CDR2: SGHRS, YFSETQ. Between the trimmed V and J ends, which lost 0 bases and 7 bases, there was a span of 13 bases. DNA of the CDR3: TGCGCCAGCAGCTTGGACTCCAGGGCTGGTGAAGCTTTCTTT. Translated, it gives CASSLDSRAGEAFF.

The CDR3 sequence: CASSPRVAGKSYEQYF. The CDR3 region has the DNA TGTGCCAGCAGTCCTCGGGTAGCGGGGAAGTCCTACGAGCAGTACTTC. The chain has TRBV27 and TRBJ2-7, with 8 bases aligning to TRBD2. The CDR3 spans 16 residues. The V segment lost 5 bases and the J segment 1 base; nucleotides outside the gene matches: 10. Germline V gives CDR1 MNHEY, CDR2 SMNVEV (reference sequence).

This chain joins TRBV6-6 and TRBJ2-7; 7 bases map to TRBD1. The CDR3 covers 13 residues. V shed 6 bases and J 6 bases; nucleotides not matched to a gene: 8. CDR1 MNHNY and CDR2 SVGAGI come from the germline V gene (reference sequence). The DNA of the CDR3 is TGTGCCAGCAGCCAGGACAGGAGAGGCGAGCAGTACTTC. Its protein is CASSQDRRGEQYF.

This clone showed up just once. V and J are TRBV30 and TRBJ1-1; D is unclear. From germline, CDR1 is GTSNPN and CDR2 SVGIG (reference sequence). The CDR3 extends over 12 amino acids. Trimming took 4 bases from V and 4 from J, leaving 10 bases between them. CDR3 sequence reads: CAWTRLSTEAFF. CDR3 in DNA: TGTGCCTGGACTAGGTTAAGCACTGAAGCTTTCTTT.

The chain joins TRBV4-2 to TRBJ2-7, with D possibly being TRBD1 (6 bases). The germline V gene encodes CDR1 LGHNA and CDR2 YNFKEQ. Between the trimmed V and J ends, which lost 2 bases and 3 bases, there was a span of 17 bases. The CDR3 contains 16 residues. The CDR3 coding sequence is TGTGCCAGCAGCCAATCATCCGCGGACAGCCGCTACGAGCAGTACTTC. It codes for CASSQSSADSRYEQYF.

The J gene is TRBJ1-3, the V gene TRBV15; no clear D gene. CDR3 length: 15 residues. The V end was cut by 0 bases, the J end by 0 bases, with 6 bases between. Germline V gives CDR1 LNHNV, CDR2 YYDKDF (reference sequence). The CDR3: CATSRDQSSGNTIYF. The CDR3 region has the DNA TGTGCCACCAGCAGAGATCAGAGCTCTGGAAACACCATATATTTT.

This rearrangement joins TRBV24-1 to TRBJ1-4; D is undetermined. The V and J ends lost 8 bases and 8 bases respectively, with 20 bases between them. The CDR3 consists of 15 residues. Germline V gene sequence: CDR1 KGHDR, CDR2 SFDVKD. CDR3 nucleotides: TGTGCCACCACTAAACCGGGGAGAGGTCGGGAAAAACTGTTTTTT. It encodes CATTKPGRGREKLFF.

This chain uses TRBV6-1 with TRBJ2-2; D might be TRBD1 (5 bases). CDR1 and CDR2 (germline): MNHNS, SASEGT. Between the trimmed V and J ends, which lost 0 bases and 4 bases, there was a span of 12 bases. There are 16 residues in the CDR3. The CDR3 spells CASSEATQGPTGELFF. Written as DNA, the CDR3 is TGTGCCAGCAGTGAAGCGACGCAGGGCCCCACCGGGGAGCTGTTTTTT.

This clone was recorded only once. The CDR3 sequence: CASRKGVYEQYF. The CDR3 coding sequence is TGTGCCAGCAGGAAGGGTGTCTACGAGCAGTACTTC. V gene TRBV28 combines with J gene TRBJ2-7; D is undetermined. The V end was cut by 6 bases, the J end by 3 bases, with 9 bases between. The germline gives CDR1 MDHEN, CDR2 SYDVKM. There are 12 residues in the CDR3.

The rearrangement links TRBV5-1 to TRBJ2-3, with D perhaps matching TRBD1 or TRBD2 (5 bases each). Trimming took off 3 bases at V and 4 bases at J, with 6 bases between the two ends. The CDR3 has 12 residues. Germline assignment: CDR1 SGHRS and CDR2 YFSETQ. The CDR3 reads CASSSGPDTQYF. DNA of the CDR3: TGCGCCAGCAGCTCGGGGCCAGATACGCAGTATTTT.

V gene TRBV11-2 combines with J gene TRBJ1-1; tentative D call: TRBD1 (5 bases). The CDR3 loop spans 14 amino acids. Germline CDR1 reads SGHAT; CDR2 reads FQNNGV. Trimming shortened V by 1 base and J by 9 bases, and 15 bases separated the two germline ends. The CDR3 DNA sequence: TGTGCCAGCAGCTTAGGGGGGGTGGACAAAAAAGCTTTCTTT. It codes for CASSLGGVDKKAFF. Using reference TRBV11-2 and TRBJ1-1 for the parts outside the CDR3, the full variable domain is EAGVAQSPRYKIIEKRQSVAFWCNPISGHATLYWYQQILGQGPKLLIQFQNNGVVDDSQLPKDRFSAERLKGVDSTLKIQPAKLEDSAVYLCASSLGGVDKKAFFGQGTRLTVV.

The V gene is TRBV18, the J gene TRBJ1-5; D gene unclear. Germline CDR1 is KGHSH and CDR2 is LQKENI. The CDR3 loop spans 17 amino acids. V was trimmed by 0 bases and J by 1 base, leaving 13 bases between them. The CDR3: CASSPPLAGRSNQPQHF. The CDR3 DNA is TGTGCCAGCTCACCACCGTTGGCGGGGAGGAGCAATCAGCCCCAGCATTTT.